Below, one TCR beta chain is given with its context. The authors' processing: From reference gene primer amplification, estimates of nucleated cell counts were derived. The method was immunoSEQ multiplex PCR; TCRdb's version includes in-frame clones alone and lacks a portion of them. V and J calls and clone size follow that table, whereas D and trimming were derived from the DNA. The sample contains 400,000 to 550,000 clones, around nine tenths of which appear only once. The sample belongs to a study of blood T cell repertoires in COVID-19. Study in general: COVID-19 samples, acute and convalescent, were from the United States, Italy and Spain. PBMCs, B-cell-depleted T cells, or T cells provided the cDNA or gDNA that made up the material.

The V end lost 4 bases, the J end lost 4 bases, and 12 bases lay between the germline ends. The germline gives CDR1 SGHDT, CDR2 YYEEEE. CDR3 length equals 14 residues. What was sequenced was peripheral blood. This chain connects TRBV5-6 to TRBJ1-5, with D perhaps matching TRBD1 (6 bases). This clonotype was obtained from a woman in her 30s with acute or convalescent COVID-19. The CDR3 sequence is CASSQGQTNQPQHF. For the CDR3, the DNA is TGTGCCAGCAGCCAAGGACAGACGAATCAGCCCCAGCATTTT.